The 28 T cell receptor beta chains presented below share a single source sample, sequenced in a study of shared clonotypes between healthy human individuals (dated by TCRdb to the early 2020s). The library came from the immunoSEQ multiplex PCR assay. The immuneACCESS repertoire file appears here via TCRdb, limited to in-frame rearrangements. These files lack a portion of the clones; in checked studies, under half of the deficit traces to unresolved V genes, and the cause of the others is not known. Here the sample has approximately 1.5 million clones; around 98.5% occur a single time. Of the sample, approximately 0.38% falls within the top ten clones. Sequenced: naive CD4+ T cells sorted from blood. This sample's cell subset or site label indicates: CD45RA+ positively selected. These receptors were taken from a man aged 25-40 years in good health.

This sequence joins TRBV9 and TRBJ2-1, with 16 bases fitting TRBD2. Germline CDR1 reads SGDLS; CDR2 reads YYNGEE. The CDR3 consists of 18 residues. The V gene end was trimmed by 5 bases and the J gene end by 2 bases; junction bases not matched to a gene: 7. DNA for the CDR3: TGTGCCAGCAGTCCTCCGGGACTAGCGGGGGGGGCCTACAATGAGCAGTTCTTC. The encoded protein is CASSPPGLAGGAYNEQFF.

This clone has just one count. This rearrangement joins TRBV15 to TRBJ2-7; 8 bases are shared with TRBD2. The CDR3 contains 15 residues. The germline V gene encodes CDR1 LNHNV and CDR2 YYDKDF (reference sequence). Trimming took 1 base from V and 3 from J; bases not matched to a gene: 5. In nucleotides, the CDR3 is TGTGCCACCAGCAGAGGTCGGGAGGGCCTCTACGAGCAGTACTTC. Encoded protein: CATSRGREGLYEQYF.

The chain uses TRBV29-1 and TRBJ2-5; 9 bases align to TRBD1. From germline, CDR1 is SQVTM and CDR2 ANQGSEA. This CDR3 is 14 amino acids long. J lost 2 bases, V lost 5 bases, and 6 bases had no gene match. CDR3 nucleotide sequence: TGCAGCGTTAGGGACAGGGTGTGGCAAGAGACCCAGTACTTC. Translating gives CSVRDRVWQETQYF.

V and J are TRBV4-3 and TRBJ2-7; D may match TRBD1 or TRBD2 (5 bases each). Germline CDR1 and CDR2: LGHNA and YSLEER. V lost 4 bases to trimming and J lost 1 base, with 14 bases between them. The CDR3 totals 15 residues. The CDR3 region is CASSLYRDGSYEQYF. The CDR3, as DNA: TGCGCCAGCAGCCTCTACCGGGACGGATCCTACGAGCAGTACTTC.

This rearrangement joins TRBV5-1 to TRBJ1-1, with 7 bases aligning to TRBD1. From germline, CDR1 is SGHRS and CDR2 YFSETQ. The CDR3 is 18 residues long. J lost 0 bases, V lost 0 bases, and 11 bases had no gene match. The CDR3 region is CASSLEGDRTFMNTEAFF. In DNA, the CDR3 is TGCGCCAGCAGCTTGGAGGGGGACAGAACTTTCATGAACACTGAAGCTTTCTTT.

The V call is TRBV21-1, the J call TRBJ2-7. TRBV21-1 is described as a pseudogene. This CDR3 is 14 amino acids long. Here the CDR3 reads CATTVDPHAYEQYF. In DNA, the CDR3 is TGTGCCACAACCGTGGACCCGCACGCCTACGAGCAGTACTTC.

The sample holds one count of this clone. This chain joins TRBV21-1 and TRBJ2-7; the DNA was not used to check the table's D call, TRBD1. TRBV21-1 is shown as a pseudogene. The CDR3 has 14 amino acids. CDR3 sequence reads: CASSKNRGPYEQYF. The CDR3 bases are TGTGCCAGCAGCAAAAACAGGGGGCCCTACGAGCAGTACTTC.

A remark on this clone: Other nucleotide sequences from this sample produce the same CDR3. The chain carries TRBV6-1 and TRBJ2-5; no firm D call. The CDR3 extends over 12 amino acids. The germline V and J ends were trimmed by 0 bases and 5 bases, with 4 bases remaining between them. The V gene's germline CDR1 is MNHNS and CDR2 SASEGT. The CDR3 protein is CASSEAGETQYF. The CDR3 nucleotides are TGTGCCAGCAGTGAAGCGGGGGAGACCCAGTACTTC.

The J gene is TRBJ1-2, the V gene TRBV5-4; perhaps TRBD1 as D (6 bases). Germline CDR1 SGHNT, CDR2 YYREEE (reference sequence). V lost 6 bases and J lost 7, with 19 bases in between. The CDR3 runs to 14 residues. In nucleotides, the CDR3 is TGTGCCAGCACACAACAGGGTCTAATAGGTGGCTACACCTTC. It yields the protein CASTQQGLIGGYTF.

This clone came up once. The V gene is TRBV28, the J gene TRBJ2-7; 7 nucleotides line up with TRBD1. This CDR3 has 15 residues. V lost 5 bases and J lost 2; bases outside the gene matches: 9. Germline lookup yields CDR1 MDHEN and CDR2 SYDVKM. CDR3 protein: CASSLQGSGTYEQYF. The CDR3 nucleotides read TGTGCCAGCAGTCTACAGGGGTCGGGTACCTACGAGCAGTACTTC.

Regarding this clone: The sample has other DNA sequences that encode this CDR3 too. This rearrangement joins TRBV18 to TRBJ1-5, with D possibly being TRBD1 (6 bases). The ends were cut back, 0 bases at V and 4 bases at J, with 13 bases in the middle. Germline values: CDR1 KGHSH, CDR2 LQKENI. The CDR3 runs 16 residues. The CDR3 here is CASSPPGGQGNQPQHF. Here the CDR3 DNA reads TGTGCCAGCTCACCACCGGGGGGCCAGGGGAATCAGCCCCAGCATTTT. The full variable domain, its missing parts supplied by reference TRBV18 and TRBJ1-5, is NAGVMQNPRHLVRRRGQEARLRCSPMKGHSHVYWYRQLPEEGLKFMVYLQKENIIDESGMPKERFSAEFPKEGPSILRIQQVVRGDSAAYFCASSPPGGQGNQPQHFGDGTRLSIL.

V usage is TRBV6-1 and J usage is TRBJ2-7, with D unclear. The CDR3 covers 15 residues. CDR1 is MNHNS and CDR2 is SASEGT in the germline V gene. Trimming shortened V by 2 bases and J by 3 bases, and 14 bases separated the two germline ends. The CDR3 nucleotides are TGTGCCAGCAGTGAAAGGGCGCGGATCTACTACGAGCAGTACTTC. Its protein product is CASSERARIYYEQYF.

CDR3 coding DNA: TGTGCCAGCAGCTTGGCCTCAGGGTATCAGCCCCAGCATTTT. This gives the protein CASSLASGYQPQHF. This chain connects TRBV5-8 to TRBJ1-5; tentatively, D is TRBD1 (5 bases). The CDR3 totals 14 residues. Germline V CDR1 and CDR2: SGHTS, YDEGEE. Trimming shortened V by 0 bases and J by 5 bases, and 9 bases separated the two germline ends.

The rearrangement links TRBV11-2 to TRBJ2-1; 14 nucleotides agree with TRBD2. Germline V lookup: CDR1 SGHAT, CDR2 FQNNGV. The junction had 4 bases not matched to a gene; V was cut back by 1 base and J by 8 bases. The CDR3 is 16 amino acids. CDR3 DNA sequence: TGTGCCAGCAGCTTAGTCGGACTAGCGGGAGGCGATGAGCAGTTCTTC. Encoded protein: CASSLVGLAGGDEQFF.

This clone occurred once. The V and J genes are TRBV28 and TRBJ2-7; D remains ambiguous. V shed 4 bases and J shed 8 bases, with 18 bases lying between them. The germline CDR1 and CDR2 sequences are MDHEN and SYDVKM. The CDR3 consists of 14 residues. This chain's CDR3 is CASSSWSSYSKQYF. In DNA form, the CDR3 reads TGTGCCAGCAGTTCGTGGTCATCTTATTCAAAGCAGTACTTC. Complete variable domain (other parts from reference TRBV28 and TRBJ2-7): DVKVTQSSRYLVKRTGEKVFLECVQDMDHENMFWYRQDPGLGLRLIYFSYDVKMKEKGDIPEGYSVSREKKERFSLILESASTNQTSMYLCASSSWSSYSKQYFGPGTRLTVT.

CDR3 in amino acids: CATRLREGSYEQYF. In DNA form, the CDR3 reads TGTGCCACCCGACTTCGGGAGGGCTCCTACGAGCAGTACTTC. This chain connects TRBV7-8 to TRBJ2-7, with 8 positions matching TRBD2. The CDR3 length is 14 residues. The germline V gene encodes CDR1 SGHVS and CDR2 FQNEAQ. V gave up 10 bases and J gave up 0 bases; unmatched junction bases: 8.

The chain links TRBV7-9 to TRBJ1-1, with 7 bases that match TRBD1. The CDR3 is made up of 15 amino acids. The V gene's germline CDR1 is SEHNR and CDR2 FQNEAQ (reference sequence). J was trimmed by 1 base and V by 3 bases; bases with no gene match: 5. DNA for the CDR3: TGTGCCAGCAGCTTGAGCGGACAGGCGAACACTGAAGCTTTCTTT. This translates into CASSLSGQANTEAFF.

This chain uses TRBV7-2 with TRBJ2-7, with D tentatively TRBD1 or TRBD2 (5 bases each). Looked up from germline, CDR1 is SGHTA and CDR2 is FQGNSA. The CDR3 has 13 residues. The V end was cut by 1 base, the J end by 4 bases, with 8 bases between. The CDR3 protein is CASSLVGEYEQYF. Here the CDR3 DNA reads TGTGCCAGCAGCTTAGTAGGGGAGTACGAGCAGTACTTC. The full variable domain, its missing parts supplied by reference TRBV7-2 and TRBJ2-7, is GAGVSQSPSNKVTEKGKDVELRCDPISGHTALYWYRQSLGQGLEFLIYFQGNSAPDKSGLPSDRFSAERTGGSVSTLTIQRTQQEDSAVYLCASSLVGEYEQYFGPGTRLTVT.

This chain joins TRBV5-8 and TRBJ2-4; 7 bases are a match to TRBD2. This CDR3 has 15 amino acids. Germline V gene lookup returns CDR1 SGHTS and CDR2 YDEGEE. The V and J ends lost 4 bases and 11 bases, in that order; junction bases with no gene match: 15. The chain's CDR3 is CASSQRLAGVRVQYF. The CDR3 DNA follows: TGTGCCAGCAGCCAACGACTAGCTGGGGTCCGGGTTCAGTACTTC. The whole variable domain, remainder taken from reference TRBV5-8 and TRBJ2-4, is EAGVTQSPTHLIKTRGQQATLRCSPISGHTSVYWYQQALGLGLQFLLWYDEGEERNRGNFPPRFSGRQFPNYSSELNVNALELEDSALYLCASSQRLAGVRVQYFGAGTRLSVL.

The chain combines TRBV25-1 with TRBJ2-7; 7 nucleotides align to TRBD2. Germline values: CDR1 MGHDK, CDR2 SYGVNS. V gave up 4 bases and J gave up 6 bases; unmatched junction bases: 12. The length of the CDR3 is 15 residues. CDR3 bases: TGTGCCAGCAGTGTCCTCGGCGGGGGAGTCTTCGAGCAGTACTTC. It is translated as CASSVLGGGVFEQYF.

A single count supports this clone. The genes are TRBV18 and TRBJ2-6; 13 bases match TRBD2. V lost 1 base to trimming and J lost 0 bases; unmatched junction nucleotides: 6. The CDR3 runs to 20 residues. CDR1 is KGHSH and CDR2 is LQKENI in the germline V gene. Written as DNA, the CDR3 is TGTGCCAGCTCACCACTCCCCGGACTAGCGGGAGTCTCTGGGGCCAACGTCCTGACTTTC. Protein product: CASSPLPGLAGVSGANVLTF. Using reference TRBV18 and TRBJ2-6 for the parts outside the CDR3, the full variable domain is NAGVMQNPRHLVRRRGQEARLRCSPMKGHSHVYWYRQLPEEGLKFMVYLQKENIIDESGMPKERFSAEFPKEGPSILRIQQVVRGDSAAYFCASSPLPGLAGVSGANVLTFGAGSRLTVL.

The sample holds a few counts of this clone. The same CDR3 is also encoded by other DNA sequences in this sample. The gene calls are TRBV19 and TRBJ1-5, with a possible D match to TRBD1 (5 bases). Deletions cut 2 bases from V and 7 bases from J, with 9 bases between. Germline V gene sequence: CDR1 LNHDA, CDR2 SQIVND (reference sequence). CDR3 length equals 13 residues. CDR3 nucleotide sequence: TGTGCCAGTAGTATAAGGGGAAGCCAGCCCCAGCATTTT. This translates into CASSIRGSQPQHF.

The chain uses TRBV4-2 and TRBJ1-1; D unclear. The CDR3 is 15 amino acids. The V gene's germline CDR1 is LGHNA and CDR2 YNFKEQ. V lost 0 bases, J lost 0 bases, and 8 bases lay in between. CDR3 protein: CASSQDNRLNTEAFF. CDR3 in DNA: TGTGCCAGCAGCCAAGATAACAGATTGAACACTGAAGCTTTCTTT.

The chain couples TRBV28 to TRBJ1-2, with TRBD1 as a possible D gene (6 bases). V was pared by 7 bases and J by 8 bases, with 17 bases between. This CDR3 has 13 residues. CDR1 MDHEN and CDR2 SYDVKM come from the germline V gene. This CDR3 is CASTPPGAVGYTF. For the CDR3, the DNA is TGTGCCAGCACCCCGCCGGGGGCCGTGGGCTACACCTTC.

The chain has TRBV28 and TRBJ2-7; perhaps TRBD2 as D (7 bases). The V gene's germline CDR1 is MDHEN and CDR2 SYDVKM. The CDR3 spans 14 residues. Trimming removed 3 bases from V and 4 bases from J, with 13 bases in between. The CDR3 DNA reads TGTGCCAGCAGTTTCGGGGGGCATCCTTACGAGCAGTACTTC. Its protein product is CASSFGGHPYEQYF.

This chain uses TRBV6-1 with TRBJ1-2; 9 nucleotides line up with TRBD1. CDR3 length: 14 residues. Trimming cost V 5 bases and J 8 bases; bases outside gene matches: 9. Germline-derived CDR1 and CDR2 are MNHNS and SASEGT. The CDR3 DNA follows: TGTGCCAGCAGTAGGGGACAGGGTGCCGGGGGCTACACCTTC. The encoded protein is CASSRGQGAGGYTF.

The J gene is TRBJ2-2, the V gene TRBV7-3; 10 bases are shared with TRBD1. Germline V CDR1 and CDR2: SGHTA, FQGTGA. The CDR3 covers 15 residues. Trimming cost V 5 bases and J 6 bases; bases outside gene matches: 6. DNA for the CDR3: TGTGCCAGCAGCCCTGACAGGGGGCAGTCCGGGGAGCTGTTTTTT. This codes for CASSPDRGQSGELFF.

V is TRBV6-6 and J is TRBJ2-3; TRBD2 matches 7 bases. CDR1 is MNHNY and CDR2 is SVGAGI in the germline V gene (reference sequence). CDR3 length equals 16 residues. V trimming: 8 bases; J trimming: 2 bases; junction bases outside the gene matches: 13. CDR3 nucleotide sequence: TGTGCCAGCTCCGGGCTGAGCGGGGCTAACACAGATACGCAGTATTTT. It yields the protein CASSGLSGANTDTQYF.